The next 13 T cell receptor beta chains were all read from a single sample in a study of TIL therapy for anti-PD-1-resistant metastatic lung cancer. The libraries were made with immunoSEQ v3. Clones were sequenced by immunoSEQ multiplex PCR, and TCRdb holds only the in-frame ones, with some missing. The repertoire holds tens of thousands of clones, with less than 75% as singletons. Noted time point: pre-treatment sample, taken before nivolumab and TIL therapy. The material was blood, obtained at baseline. The source is a person aged 25-80 years with non-small cell lung cancer.

This clone showed up just a few times. The rearrangement uses TRBV18 and TRBJ1-5; possible D gene TRBD1, 5 bases. V was trimmed by 1 base and J by 1 base, leaving 8 bases between them. The CDR3 runs 15 residues. CDR1 KGHSH and CDR2 LQKENI come from the germline V gene. CDR3 nucleotide sequence: TGTGCCAGCTCACCACAGGGACTGAGCAATCAGCCCCAGCATTTT. This sequence encodes CASSPQGLSNQPQHF.

This clone was seen only once. This chain connects TRBV18 to TRBJ2-3; no clear D. Trimming pared 3 bases from V and 2 bases from J, leaving 9 bases between. This CDR3 contains 14 residues. Germline loops: CDR1 KGHSH, CDR2 LQKENI. As DNA, the CDR3 is TGTGCCAGCTCACCCGGGCGTTTCACAGATACGCAGTATTTT. Translation: CASSPGRFTDTQYF.

This chain uses TRBV7-9 with TRBJ2-3, with TRBD2 matching over 14 bases. This CDR3 comprises 15 residues. J was trimmed by 4 bases and V by 4 bases; bases with no gene match: 1. Germline V lookup: CDR1 SEHNR, CDR2 FQNEAQ (reference sequence). The CDR3 spells CASSSTSGGADTQYF. The CDR3 DNA reads TGTGCCAGCAGCTCGACTAGCGGGGGGGCAGATACGCAGTATTTT. Using reference TRBV7-9 and TRBJ2-3 for the parts outside the CDR3, the full variable domain is DTGVSQNPRHKITKRGQNVTFRCDPISEHNRLYWYRQTLGQGPEFLTYFQNEAQLEKSRLLSDRFSAERPKGSFSTLEIQRTEQGDSAMYLCASSSTSGGADTQYFGPGTRLTVL.

This chain connects TRBV19 to TRBJ2-1; 9 bases align to TRBD1. CDR1 is LNHDA and CDR2 is SQIVND in the germline V gene (reference sequence). The trim removed 6 bases at V and 8 bases at J, leaving 14 bases unmatched. CDR3 length: 16 residues. Here the CDR3 reads CASSTDRGTKSDEQFF. The CDR3 nucleotides are TGTGCCAGTAGCACCGACAGGGGGACGAAGTCGGATGAGCAGTTCTTC.

The chain is built from TRBV28 and TRBJ2-2, with D perhaps matching TRBD2 (6 bases). Trimming pared 7 bases from V and 13 bases from J, leaving 22 bases between. The CDR3 is 14 residues long. The germline CDR1 and CDR2 sequences are MDHEN and SYDVKM. The chain's CDR3 is CASNHLRGTDLLFF. The DNA of the CDR3 is TGTGCCAGCAACCACCTCCGGGGGACCGATTTGCTGTTTTTT. The full variable domain, completed using reference TRBV28 and TRBJ2-2, is DVKVTQSSRYLVKRTGEKVFLECVQDMDHENMFWYRQDPGLGLRLIYFSYDVKMKEKGDIPEGYSVSREKKERFSLILESASTNQTSMYLCASNHLRGTDLLFFGEGSRLTVL.

The J gene is TRBJ1-4, the V gene TRBV7-2, with 7 nucleotides matching TRBD1. The CDR3 has 14 amino acids. Trimming cost V 3 bases and J 4 bases; bases outside gene matches: 2. Per the germline V gene, CDR1 is SGHTA and CDR2 is FQGNSA. The CDR3 coding sequence is TGTGCCAGCAGCTTTAACAGGGGTAATGAAAAACTGTTTTTT. It encodes CASSFNRGNEKLFF.

Regarding this clone: Relative to the germline gene, one junction end is altered; a read error may explain this. This chain connects TRBV7-7 to TRBJ1-3; D might be TRBD1 (5 bases). The CDR3 loop spans 13 amino acids. CDR1 and CDR2 (germline): SSHAT, FNYEAQ (reference sequence). The CDR3 DNA reads TGTGCTAGCAGCTTAGGGGTGGGAAACACCATATATTTT. Encoded protein: CASSLGVGNTIYF.

The J gene is TRBJ1-5, the V gene TRBV4-1; possibly TRBD1 for D (6 bases). The ends were cut back, 0 bases at V and 2 bases at J, with 11 bases in the middle. The CDR3 contains 16 residues. From germline, CDR1 is MGHRA and CDR2 YSYEKL. CDR3 DNA: TGCGCCAGCAGCCAAGATCGAGGGGGTCGCAATCAGCCCCAGCATTTT. Encoded protein: CASSQDRGGRNQPQHF.

The genes are TRBV7-2 and TRBJ2-7; 7 positions agree with TRBD2. CDR3 length: 13 amino acids. Germline V CDR1 and CDR2: SGHTA, FQGNSA. J gave up 3 bases and V 4 bases, and 3 bases lay outside the gene matches. The CDR3 bases are TGTGCCAGCAGCTCCCAGCGGGGCTACGAGCAGTACTTC. Translation gives CASSSQRGYEQYF.

The chain couples TRBV5-1 to TRBJ2-3, with D uncertain. Germline CDR1 and CDR2: SGHRS and YFSETQ. The CDR3 extends over 15 amino acids. Trimming cost V 1 base and J 4 bases, with 13 bases left between them. CDR3 sequence reads: CASSLRSLGADTQYF. DNA for the CDR3: TGCGCCAGCAGCTTGCGGAGCCTTGGTGCAGATACGCAGTATTTT. Using reference TRBV5-1 and TRBJ2-3 for the parts outside the CDR3, the full variable domain is KAGVTQTPRYLIKTRGQQVTLSCSPISGHRSVSWYQQTPGQGLQFLFEYFSETQRNKGNFPGRFSGRQFSNSRSEMNVSTLELGDSALYLCASSLRSLGADTQYFGPGTRLTVL.

The chain joins TRBV28 to TRBJ2-7; 10 bases fit TRBD2. The V and J ends lost 3 bases and 9 bases, in that order; junction bases with no gene match: 2. The CDR3 runs to 12 residues. CDR1 and CDR2 (germline): MDHEN, SYDVKM. The CDR3 loop is CASSFLAGGQYF. DNA for the CDR3: TGTGCCAGCAGTTTCTTAGCGGGAGGGCAGTACTTC.

The genes are TRBV19 and TRBJ2-1; D ambiguous. Germline V lookup: CDR1 LNHDA, CDR2 SQIVND (reference sequence). CDR3 size: 13 residues. The V end lost 5 bases, the J end lost 9 bases, and 14 bases lay between the germline ends. In DNA, the CDR3 is TGTGCCAGTAGTCCTCCGTCGTGGGGTGAGCAGTTCTTC. This codes for CASSPPSWGEQFF.

This chain links TRBV7-2 with TRBJ2-3; D call uncertain. The V gene lost 2 bases and the J gene lost 0 bases, with 9 bases spanning the gap. Germline V gene lookup returns CDR1 SGHTA and CDR2 FQGNSA. The CDR3 consists of 15 residues. CDR3 nucleotides: TGTGCCAGCAGCTTATTTGGCCGCAGCACAGATACGCAGTATTTT. Translation gives CASSLFGRSTDTQYF. Variable domain in full (rest from reference TRBV7-2 and TRBJ2-3): GAGVSQSPSNKVTEKGKDVELRCDPISGHTALYWYRQSLGQGLEFLIYFQGNSAPDKSGLPSDRFSAERTGGSVSTLTIQRTQQEDSAVYLCASSLFGRSTDTQYFGPGTRLTVL.